These 22 T cell receptor beta chains came from one sample sequenced in a study of neoadjuvant nivolumab and ipilimumab in lung cancer. Produced via immunoSEQ multiplex PCR; TCRdb's table is partial and in-frame only. The table shows some 43,000 clones, with approximately 90% occurring only once. This material consisted of blood, taken before neoadjuvant nivolumab, alone or with ipilimumab. The receptors were sampled from an adult with non-small cell lung cancer. Some clones in this sample may be carry-over from other donors' samples.

V gene TRBV5-1 combines with J gene TRBJ2-2; D remains ambiguous. Germline V lookup: CDR1 SGHRS, CDR2 YFSETQ. The CDR3 consists of 11 residues. Trimming stripped 5 bases from V and 3 bases from J, with 2 bases between. CDR3 residues: CASRDTGELFF. The CDR3 region has the DNA TGCGCCAGCAGAGACACCGGGGAGCTGTTTTTT.

This sequence joins TRBV15 and TRBJ1-1; D possibly corresponds to TRBD1 (6 bases). The V end lost 7 bases, the J end lost 1 base, and 10 bases lay between the germline ends. The CDR3 extends over 13 amino acids. Germline CDR1 and CDR2: LNHNV and YYDKDF (reference sequence). This CDR3 is CATTDRKNTEAFF. DNA for the CDR3: TGTGCCACCACGGACAGAAAGAACACTGAAGCTTTCTTT.

The genes are TRBV11-3 and TRBJ1-1; D remains unclear. The CDR3 loop spans 12 amino acids. Germline V lookup: CDR1 SGHNT, CDR2 YENEEA. The germline V and J ends were trimmed by 1 base and 8 bases, with 8 bases remaining between them. The CDR3 bases are TGTGCCAGCAGCTTAGGGACCGAGGAAGCTTTCTTT. This translates into CASSLGTEEAFF.

The chain carries TRBV6-5 and TRBJ2-2; 7 bases fit TRBD1. Germline V gives CDR1 MNHEY, CDR2 SVGAGI. CDR3 length: 15 residues. The junction had 11 bases not matched to a gene; V was cut back by 8 bases and J by 5 bases. The CDR3 spells CASSSKGAGTGELFF. The CDR3 coding sequence is TGTGCCAGCTCGAGCAAGGGGGCTGGTACCGGGGAGCTGTTTTTT.

This clone has only one observation. The rearrangement links TRBV6-6 to TRBJ1-2; D is uncertain. CDR1 MNHNY and CDR2 SVGAGI come from the germline V gene (reference sequence). Trimming cost V 6 bases and J 6 bases, with 14 bases left between them. This CDR3 is built from 13 residues. In DNA form, the CDR3 reads TGTGCCAGCAGCCCGCCCTCAAGGGATGGCTACACCTTC. This sequence encodes CASSPPSRDGYTF.

The chain uses TRBV5-1 and TRBJ2-7; 7 nucleotides match TRBD1. The CDR3 sequence is 13 residues long. The trim removed 5 bases at V and 2 bases at J, leaving 4 bases unmatched. Germline V gene lookup returns CDR1 SGHRS and CDR2 YFSETQ. CDR3 loop: CASRPGQTYEQYF. The CDR3 DNA reads TGCGCCAGCAGACCGGGACAGACCTACGAGCAGTACTTC. Supplemented by reference TRBV5-1 and TRBJ2-7, the full variable domain reads KAGVTQTPRYLIKTRGQQVTLSCSPISGHRSVSWYQQTPGQGLQFLFEYFSETQRNKGNFPGRFSGRQFSNSRSEMNVSTLELGDSALYLCASRPGQTYEQYFGPGTRLTVT.

The chain carries TRBV11-2 and TRBJ2-3, with no clear D. CDR1 is SGHAT and CDR2 is FQNNGV in the germline V gene. This CDR3 has 12 amino acids. Trimming took off 5 bases at V and 2 bases at J, with 5 bases between the two ends. The CDR3 DNA follows: TGTGCCAGCAGCCGATACACAGATACGCAGTATTTT. Its protein is CASSRYTDTQYF.

The chain couples TRBV7-9 to TRBJ1-1; 7 nucleotides agree with TRBD1. There are 14 residues in the CDR3. CDR1 and CDR2 (germline): SEHNR, FQNEAQ (reference sequence). V trimming: 5 bases; J trimming: 4 bases; junction bases outside the gene matches: 7. The CDR3 DNA sequence: TGTGCCAGCAGCAAACCGGGACAGCTCACTGAAGCTTTCTTT. It codes for CASSKPGQLTEAFF. Based on the CDR3 plus reference TRBV7-9 and TRBJ1-1, the full variable domain is DTGVSQNPRHKITKRGQNVTFRCDPISEHNRLYWYRQTLGQGPEFLTYFQNEAQLEKSRLLSDRFSAERPKGSFSTLEIQRTEQGDSAMYLCASSKPGQLTEAFFGQGTRLTVV.

This chain connects TRBV6-1 to TRBJ2-1; D remains ambiguous. Between the trimmed V and J ends, which lost 2 bases and 2 bases, there was a span of 7 bases. The CDR3 runs 14 residues. CDR1 MNHNS and CDR2 SASEGT come from the germline V gene. CDR3 sequence: CASSENGAYNEQFF. Written as DNA, the CDR3 is TGTGCCAGCAGTGAAAATGGCGCCTACAATGAGCAGTTCTTC.

J is TRBJ1-5 and V is TRBV27; the match to TRBD1 covers 10 bases. Germline V gene lookup returns CDR1 MNHEY and CDR2 SMNVEV (reference sequence). The V and J ends lost 4 bases and 2 bases, in that order; junction bases with no gene match: 2. This CDR3 spans 15 amino acids. This CDR3 is CASSWGTGGNQPQHF. As DNA, the CDR3 is TGTGCCAGCAGTTGGGGGACAGGGGGCAATCAGCCCCAGCATTTT.

The CDR3 coding sequence is TGTGCCAGTAGTTCCTCTACTAGCGGCTCTTACAAAAACATTCAGTACTTC. Its protein product is CASSSSTSGSYKNIQYF. The J gene is TRBJ2-4, the V gene TRBV19, with TRBD2 matching 8 bases. V shed 5 bases, J shed 3 bases, and the junction held 12 bases outside the gene matches. This CDR3 has 17 amino acids. Per the germline V gene, CDR1 is LNHDA and CDR2 is SQIVND (reference sequence). The full variable domain, with the rest looked up from reference TRBV19 and TRBJ2-4, is DGGITQSPKYLFRKEGQNVTLSCEQNLNHDAMYWYRQDPGQGLRLIYYSQIVNDFQKGDIAEGYSVSREKKESFPLTVTSAQKNPTAFYLCASSSSTSGSYKNIQYFGAGTRLSVL.

The chain links TRBV30 to TRBJ2-1; D is unclear. CDR3 length equals 12 residues. V dropped 0 bases and J dropped 10 bases, with 10 bases sitting between them. Germline values: CDR1 GTSNPN, CDR2 SVGIG (reference sequence). CDR3 DNA sequence: TGTGCCTGGAGTGTACAAGGATCCGAGCAGTTCTTC. This translates into CAWSVQGSEQFF.

The chain employs TRBV21-1 and TRBJ2-3; TRBD1 is the table's D call, not checked against the DNA. TRBV21-1 represents a pseudogene. The CDR3 covers 17 residues. The CDR3 DNA is TGTGCCAGCACCATCTTTGGCCCAGGGAAGGTCCCAGATACGCAGTATTTT. Protein: CASTIFGPGKVPDTQYF.

This chain links TRBV4-1 with TRBJ1-5; a weak D match, TRBD1 (6 bases). This CDR3 has 15 residues. V lost 1 base and J lost 7, with 14 bases in between. Germline CDR1 MGHRA, CDR2 YSYEKL. This CDR3 reads CASSQGTVGGQPQHF. As DNA, the CDR3 is TGCGCCAGCAGCCAAGGCACAGTCGGGGGCCAGCCCCAGCATTTT.

The rearrangement joins TRBV7-9 to TRBJ2-7; perhaps TRBD2 as D (7 bases). V was clipped by 1 base and J by 5 bases, with 18 bases between them. The CDR3 has 16 amino acids. Germline V CDR1 and CDR2: SEHNR, FQNEAQ (reference sequence). The CDR3 loop is CASSLGGRGPHDEQYF. For the CDR3, the DNA is TGTGCCAGCAGCTTAGGGGGGCGGGGGCCACACGACGAGCAGTACTTC.

The chain couples TRBV19 to TRBJ2-5, with 9 bases identical to TRBD1. After removal of 8 bases from V and 1 base from J, the junction contained 11 bases not matched to a gene. Per germline, CDR1 LNHDA and CDR2 SQIVND (reference sequence). The CDR3 contains 16 residues. The CDR3 sequence: CASGPGTGILQETQYF. The CDR3, as DNA: TGTGCCAGTGGGCCCGGGACAGGGATCCTCCAAGAGACCCAGTACTTC.

The sample holds one count of this clone. The gene calls are TRBV10-2 and TRBJ2-5; 7 bases fit TRBD2. The V gene end was trimmed by 4 bases and the J gene end by 2 bases; junction bases not matched to a gene: 10. This CDR3 is built from 16 residues. Germline values: CDR1 WSHSY, CDR2 SAAADI. CDR3 DNA sequence: TGCGCCAGCAGTGTGGGGCCTTTCGGGAGGCAAGAGACCCAGTACTTC. Protein sequence: CASSVGPFGRQETQYF.

In this sample, this clone turned up a few times. The chain links TRBV18 to TRBJ1-1; D possibly corresponds to TRBD1 (6 bases). Trimming stripped 3 bases from V and 6 bases from J, with 11 bases between. This CDR3 is built from 13 residues. Germline CDR1 is KGHSH and CDR2 is LQKENI. Written as DNA, the CDR3 is TGTGCCAGCTCACCCGGACAGACCTCTGAAGCTTTCTTT. It is translated as CASSPGQTSEAFF.

J is TRBJ2-2 and V is TRBV9; 7 positions agree with TRBD1. Unmatched junction bases numbered 2, after V lost 3 bases and J lost 0 bases. The CDR3 sequence is 15 residues long. Germline V CDR1 and CDR2: SGDLS, YYNGEE. The CDR3 region is CASSGQGSNTGELFF. The DNA of the CDR3 is TGTGCCAGCAGCGGACAGGGATCGAACACCGGGGAGCTGTTTTTT. The full variable domain, in which reference TRBV9 and TRBJ2-2 provide the parts outside the CDR3, is DSGVTQTPKHLITATGQRVTLRCSPRSGDLSVYWYQQSLDQGLQFLIQYYNGEERAKGNILERFSAQQFPDLHSELNLSSLELGDSALYFCASSGQGSNTGELFFGEGSRLTVL.

This chain's CDR3 is CASRGGMGYEQYF. CDR3 bases: TGTGCCAGCAGGGGGGGAATGGGGTACGAGCAGTACTTC. The V and J genes are TRBV6-5 and TRBJ2-7, with D possibly TRBD2 on 6 matching bases. This CDR3 has 13 amino acids. V lost 6 bases to trimming and J lost 4 bases, with 13 bases between them. Looked up from germline, CDR1 is MNHEY and CDR2 is SVGAGI.

V is TRBV5-4 and J is TRBJ1-1; TRBD1 matches 9 bases. The CDR3 runs to 14 residues. CDR1 and CDR2 (germline): SGHNT, YYREEE (reference sequence). The junction had 7 bases not matched to a gene; V was cut back by 4 bases and J by 6 bases. CDR3 loop: CASSRQGGIPEAFF. In DNA, the CDR3 is TGTGCCAGCAGCCGACAGGGGGGAATACCTGAAGCTTTCTTT.

The chain couples TRBV7-9 to TRBJ2-7; D is unresolved. Trimming pared 3 bases from V and 6 bases from J, leaving 6 bases between. Germline-derived CDR1 and CDR2 are SEHNR and FQNEAQ (reference sequence). This CDR3 spans 11 amino acids. CDR3 coding DNA: TGTGCCAGCAGCTTCGGCTCCGAGCAGTACTTC. This gives the protein CASSFGSEQYF.